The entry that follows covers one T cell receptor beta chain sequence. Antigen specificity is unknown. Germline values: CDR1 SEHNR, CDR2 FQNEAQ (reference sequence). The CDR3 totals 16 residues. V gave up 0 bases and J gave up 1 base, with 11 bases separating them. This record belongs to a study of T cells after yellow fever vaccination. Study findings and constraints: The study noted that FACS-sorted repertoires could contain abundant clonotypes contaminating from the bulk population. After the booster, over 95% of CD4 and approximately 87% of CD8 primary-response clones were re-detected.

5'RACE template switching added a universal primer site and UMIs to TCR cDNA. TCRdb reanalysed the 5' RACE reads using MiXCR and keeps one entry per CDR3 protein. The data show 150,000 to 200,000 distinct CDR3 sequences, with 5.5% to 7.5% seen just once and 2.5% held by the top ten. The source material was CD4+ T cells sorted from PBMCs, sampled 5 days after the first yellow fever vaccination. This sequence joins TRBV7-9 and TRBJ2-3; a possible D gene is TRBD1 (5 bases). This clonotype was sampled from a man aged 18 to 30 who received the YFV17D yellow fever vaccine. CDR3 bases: TGTGCCAGCAGCTTAGCAACCAGGGCGGGCACAGATACGCAGTATTTT. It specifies CASSLATRAGTDTQYF. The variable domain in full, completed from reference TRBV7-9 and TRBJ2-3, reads DTGVSQNPRHKITKRGQNVTFRCDPISEHNRLYWYRQTLGQGPEFLTYFQNEAQLEKSRLLSDRFSAERPKGSFSTLEIQRTEQGDSAMYLCASSLATRAGTDTQYFGPGTRLTVL.